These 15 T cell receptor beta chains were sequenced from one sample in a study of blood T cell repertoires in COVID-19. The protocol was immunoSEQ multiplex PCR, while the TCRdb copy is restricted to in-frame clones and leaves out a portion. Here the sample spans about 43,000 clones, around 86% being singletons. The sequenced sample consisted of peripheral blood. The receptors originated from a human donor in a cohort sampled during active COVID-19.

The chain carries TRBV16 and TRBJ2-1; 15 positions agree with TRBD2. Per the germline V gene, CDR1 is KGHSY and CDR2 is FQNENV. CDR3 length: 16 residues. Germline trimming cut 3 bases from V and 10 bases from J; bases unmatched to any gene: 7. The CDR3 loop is CASSQSGTSGRREQFF. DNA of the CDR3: TGTGCCAGCAGCCAGTCCGGGACTAGCGGGAGGAGGGAGCAGTTCTTC.

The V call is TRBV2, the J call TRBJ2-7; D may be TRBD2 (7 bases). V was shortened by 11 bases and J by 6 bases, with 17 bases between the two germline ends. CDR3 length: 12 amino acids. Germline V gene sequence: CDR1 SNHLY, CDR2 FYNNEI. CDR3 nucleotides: TGTGCCTGCGGGGGCCAGTCTCTCGAGCAGTACTTC. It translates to CACGGQSLEQYF. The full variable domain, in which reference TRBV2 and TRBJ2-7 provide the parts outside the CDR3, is EPEVTQTPSHQVTQMGQEVILRCVPISNHLYFYWYRQILGQKVEFLVSFYNNEISEKSEIFDDQFSVERPDGSNFTLKIRSTKLEDSAMYFCACGGQSLEQYFGPGTRLTVT.

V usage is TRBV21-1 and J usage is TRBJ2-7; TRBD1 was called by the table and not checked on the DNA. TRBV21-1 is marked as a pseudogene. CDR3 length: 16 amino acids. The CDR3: CASSKVRGQGTYEQYF. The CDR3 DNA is TGTGCCAGCAGCAAAGTAAGGGGACAGGGAACCTACGAGCAGTACTTC.

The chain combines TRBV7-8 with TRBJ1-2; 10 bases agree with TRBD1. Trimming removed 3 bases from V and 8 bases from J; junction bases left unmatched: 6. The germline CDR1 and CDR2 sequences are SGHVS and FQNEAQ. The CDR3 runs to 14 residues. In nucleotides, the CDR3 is TGTGCCAGCAGCTTCGACAGGGGGCGCGAAGGCTACACCTTC. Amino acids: CASSFDRGREGYTF.

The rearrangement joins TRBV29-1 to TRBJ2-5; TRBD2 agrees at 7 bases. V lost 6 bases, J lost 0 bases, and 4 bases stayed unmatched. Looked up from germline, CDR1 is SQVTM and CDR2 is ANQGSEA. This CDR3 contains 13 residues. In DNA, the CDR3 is TGCAGCGTCCAGCGGGGACACCAAGAGACCCAGTACTTC. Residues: CSVQRGHQETQYF. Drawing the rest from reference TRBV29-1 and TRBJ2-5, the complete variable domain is SAVISQKPSRDICQRGTSLTIQCQVDSQVTMMFWYRQQPGQSLTLIATANQGSEATYESGFVIDKFPISRPNLTFSTLTVSNMSPEDSSIYLCSVQRGHQETQYFGPGTRLLVL.

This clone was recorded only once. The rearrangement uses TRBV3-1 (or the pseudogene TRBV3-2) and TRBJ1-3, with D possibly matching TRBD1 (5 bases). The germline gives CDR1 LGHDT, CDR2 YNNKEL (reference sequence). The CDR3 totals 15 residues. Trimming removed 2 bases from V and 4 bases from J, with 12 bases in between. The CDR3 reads CASSQSRGGGNTIYF. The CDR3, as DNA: TGTGCCAGCAGCCAATCGCGGGGCGGGGGAAACACCATATATTTT.

The CDR3 DNA sequence: TGTGCCAGCAGCCAAGATTCAGCGGGAGTTGAAGATACGCAGTATTTT. As protein: CASSQDSAGVEDTQYF. The rearrangement links TRBV3-1 (or the pseudogene TRBV3-2) to TRBJ2-3; 8 bases align to TRBD2. Germline lookup yields CDR1 LGHDT and CDR2 YNNKEL (reference sequence). There are 16 residues in the CDR3. V shed 0 bases and J 5 bases; nucleotides not matched to a gene: 7.

This CDR3 reads CASSWGATSDTDTQYF. CDR3 DNA: TGCGCCAGCAGCTGGGGGGCGACTAGCGACACAGATACGCAGTATTTT. The rearrangement joins TRBV5-1 to TRBJ2-3, with 8 bases identical to TRBD2. Trimming at V came to 3 bases and at J to 2 bases, leaving 8 bases not matched to a gene. Germline V gene lookup returns CDR1 SGHRS and CDR2 YFSETQ. This CDR3 is 16 amino acids long.

The CDR3 loop reads CASSLAVTGNYGYTF. Here the CDR3 DNA reads TGTGCCAGCAGCTTAGCGGTGACAGGGAACTATGGCTACACCTTC. The gene calls are TRBV7-2 and TRBJ1-2; 7 nucleotides align to TRBD1. The ends lost 0 bases at V and 2 bases at J; junction bases unmatched: 3. The CDR3 totals 15 residues. The germline V gene has CDR1 SGHTA and CDR2 FQGNSA.

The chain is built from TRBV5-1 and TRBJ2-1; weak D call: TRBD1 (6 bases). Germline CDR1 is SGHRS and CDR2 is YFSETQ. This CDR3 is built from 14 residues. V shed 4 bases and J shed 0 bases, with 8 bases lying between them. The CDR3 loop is CASSRDTSYNEQFF. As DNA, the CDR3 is TGCGCCAGCAGCAGGGACACCTCCTACAATGAGCAGTTCTTC.

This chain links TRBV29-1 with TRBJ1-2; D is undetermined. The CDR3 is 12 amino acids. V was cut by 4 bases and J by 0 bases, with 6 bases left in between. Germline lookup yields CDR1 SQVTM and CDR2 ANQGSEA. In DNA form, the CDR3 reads TGCAGCGTTGCCGAGGCTAACTATGGCTACACCTTC. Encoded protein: CSVAEANYGYTF.

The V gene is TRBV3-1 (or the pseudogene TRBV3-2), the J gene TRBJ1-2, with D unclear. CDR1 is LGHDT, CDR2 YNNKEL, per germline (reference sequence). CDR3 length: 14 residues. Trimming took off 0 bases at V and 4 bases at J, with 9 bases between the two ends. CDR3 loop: CASSQESQSYGYTF. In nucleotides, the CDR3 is TGTGCCAGCAGCCAAGAATCACAGTCCTATGGCTACACCTTC.

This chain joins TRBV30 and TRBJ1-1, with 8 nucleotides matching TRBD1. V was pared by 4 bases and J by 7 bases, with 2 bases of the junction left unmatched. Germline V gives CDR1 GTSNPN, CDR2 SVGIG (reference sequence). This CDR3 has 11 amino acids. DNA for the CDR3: TGTGCCTGGACACAGGGGGTTGAAGCTTTCTTT. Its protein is CAWTQGVEAFF.

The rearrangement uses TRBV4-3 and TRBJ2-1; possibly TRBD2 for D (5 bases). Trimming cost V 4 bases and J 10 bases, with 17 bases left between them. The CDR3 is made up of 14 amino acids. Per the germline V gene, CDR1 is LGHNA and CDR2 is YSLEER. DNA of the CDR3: TGCGCCAGCAGCCCCCTGGTCAATGAGCGGGAGCAGTTCTTC. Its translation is CASSPLVNEREQFF.

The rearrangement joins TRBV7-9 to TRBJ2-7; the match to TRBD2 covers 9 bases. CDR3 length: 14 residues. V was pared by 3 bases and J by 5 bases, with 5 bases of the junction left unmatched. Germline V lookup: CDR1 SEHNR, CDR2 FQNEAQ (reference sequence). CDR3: CASSFFSGSDEQYF. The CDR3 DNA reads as TGTGCCAGCAGCTTTTTTAGCGGGAGCGACGAGCAGTACTTC.